One sample yielded the 29 T cell receptor beta chains listed below, sequenced in a study of blood T cell repertoires in COVID-19. Repertoires were generated with immunoSEQ multiplex PCR, while TCRdb's copy carries only in-frame clones and drops some. Seen here are 150,000 to 200,000 clones, approximately 95% observed once, and the top ten hold 2%. Sequencing input: peripheral blood. Receptor source: an older woman with COVID-19, enrolled during active disease.

This chain connects TRBV3-1 (or the pseudogene TRBV3-2) to TRBJ2-7; 10 positions agree with TRBD2. The CDR3 has 15 residues. V dropped 1 base and J dropped 3; count of bases not matched to a gene: 3. The V gene's germline CDR1 is LGHDT and CDR2 YNNKEL (reference sequence). The CDR3: CASSQGLAGFYEQYF. The CDR3 DNA sequence: TGTGCCAGCAGCCAAGGACTAGCGGGCTTCTACGAGCAGTACTTC.

As concerns this clone: This CDR3 is also generated by other DNA sequences in the sample. CDR3 sequence: CASSYSSRGGTDTQYF. In nucleotides, the CDR3 is TGTGCCAGCAGTTACTCTTCGCGGGGCGGCACAGATACGCAGTATTTT. The chain carries TRBV6-5 and TRBJ2-3; D may be TRBD2 (6 bases). V lost 0 bases to trimming and J lost 1 base, with 11 bases between them. CDR3 length: 16 amino acids. Germline V gives CDR1 MNHEY, CDR2 SVGAGI.

The V gene is TRBV9, the J gene TRBJ1-2, with TRBD1 as a possible D gene (5 bases). The V gene's germline CDR1 is SGDLS and CDR2 YYNGEE. Trimming removed 0 bases at V and 6 bases at J, with 12 bases between. The CDR3 extends over 14 amino acids. Written as DNA, the CDR3 is TGTGCCAGCAGCGTAGCCGTAACAGGCGATGGCTACACCTTC. It is translated as CASSVAVTGDGYTF.

Of note for this clone: Relative to the germline gene, one junction end is altered; a read error may explain this. This chain joins TRBV7-8 and TRBJ1-2; TRBD1 aligns across 9 bases. The CDR3 length is 14 residues. Per the germline V gene, CDR1 is SGHVS and CDR2 is FQNEAQ. The CDR3 DNA reads as TGTGCCAGCAGCTCCGACAGGGGGGCCTATGGCCACACCTTC. This codes for CASSSDRGAYGHTF.

In nucleotides, the CDR3 is TGTGCCAGCAGCTTGTGGGTGACAGGGGTCGGGGAAAAACTGTTTTTT. Amino acid sequence: CASSLWVTGVGEKLFF. This chain links TRBV7-9 with TRBJ1-4; the match to TRBD1 covers 8 bases. The germline V gene encodes CDR1 SEHNR and CDR2 FQNEAQ (reference sequence). The CDR3 covers 16 residues. The J segment lost 8 bases and the V segment lost 3 bases, leaving 11 bases of the junction unmatched.

The chain has TRBV2 and TRBJ1-1, with 8 bases matching TRBD1. The CDR3 contains 12 residues. With V trimmed by 6 bases and J by 11 bases, 8 bases remained unmatched. The V gene's germline CDR1 is SNHLY and CDR2 FYNNEI. This CDR3 reads CASSRTGRGAFF. CDR3 DNA sequence: TGTGCCAGCAGCAGGACAGGGAGGGGGGCTTTCTTT.

This chain links TRBV7-9 with TRBJ2-1, with 15 nucleotides matching TRBD2. This CDR3 has 17 amino acids. Losses at the gene ends were 2 bases for V and 8 bases for J; bases not matched to a gene: 7. Germline values: CDR1 SEHNR, CDR2 FQNEAQ (reference sequence). CDR3 nucleotide sequence: TGTGCCAGCAGCTTACCGGGGACTAGCGGGGGGATGTATGAGCAGTTCTTC. Protein product: CASSLPGTSGGMYEQFF.

The chain uses TRBV6-6 and TRBJ1-2, with D maybe TRBD1 (6 bases). The germline gives CDR1 MNHNY, CDR2 SVGAGI (reference sequence). V lost 7 bases to trimming and J lost 7 bases, with 19 bases between them. The CDR3 spans 14 residues. The CDR3 nucleotides read TGTGCCAGCACGGGGGAGGGGACATTTTTTGGCTACACCTTC. Its translation: CASTGEGTFFGYTF.

This clone has just one count. The CDR3 DNA reads TGTGCCAGCAGTTCACAGGGGTTTGGAGAAAAACTGTTTTTT. Encoded protein: CASSSQGFGEKLFF. The rearrangement joins TRBV6-6 to TRBJ1-4; 7 bases line up with TRBD1. The CDR3 loop spans 14 amino acids. Germline assignment: CDR1 MNHNY and CDR2 SVGAGI (reference sequence). The junction had 7 bases not matched to a gene; V was cut back by 4 bases and J by 8 bases.

The gene calls are TRBV27 and TRBJ1-2; 7 nucleotides line up with TRBD1. There are 12 residues in the CDR3. Germline CDR1 reads MNHEY; CDR2 reads SMNVEV (reference sequence). Trimming at V came to 4 bases and at J to 7 bases, leaving 3 bases not matched to a gene. The CDR3 coding sequence is TGTGCCAGCAGTTCACAGGGGTCTGGCTACACCTTC. Translated, it gives CASSSQGSGYTF.

V usage is TRBV30 and J usage is TRBJ1-1; D possibly corresponds to TRBD1 (6 bases). The CDR3 extends over 13 amino acids. The V gene's germline CDR1 is GTSNPN and CDR2 SVGIG (reference sequence). Between the trimmed V and J ends, which lost 5 bases and 4 bases, there was a span of 14 bases. CDR3 sequence: CAWDTGSSTEAFF. CDR3 nucleotide sequence: TGTGCCTGGGATACAGGGAGCTCCACTGAAGCTTTCTTT.

The chain couples TRBV27 to TRBJ1-6; weak D call: TRBD1 (5 bases). V was pared by 5 bases and J by 6 bases, with 20 bases between. The CDR3 loop spans 17 amino acids. Germline V lookup: CDR1 MNHEY, CDR2 SMNVEV (reference sequence). CDR3 sequence (DNA): TGTGCCAGCAGTCCCCCTACAGGTCGGAAGGGTAATTCACCCCTCCACTTT. Encoded protein: CASSPPTGRKGNSPLHF.

The V gene is TRBV15, the J gene TRBJ2-3; 12 bases agree with TRBD2. Germline CDR1 and CDR2: LNHNV and YYDKDF (reference sequence). Losses at the gene ends were 6 bases for V and 2 bases for J; bases not matched to a gene: 15. The CDR3 is made up of 19 amino acids. CDR3 in DNA: TGTGCCACCAGAGAAGGACCCTCCGCTAGCGGGGGGGCCACAGATACGCAGTATTTT. Its translation is CATREGPSASGGATDTQYF.

CDR3 nucleotide sequence: TGTGCCACCAGCAGAGATTTGCCGTACATTTACACCGGGGAGCTGTTTTTT. Translation: CATSRDLPYIYTGELFF. The V gene is TRBV15, the J gene TRBJ2-2; no clear D gene. The V end lost 0 bases, the J end lost 3 bases, and 14 bases lay between the germline ends. Germline CDR1 reads LNHNV; CDR2 reads YYDKDF (reference sequence). The length of the CDR3 is 17 residues.

The chain carries TRBV6-5 and TRBJ2-7, with 7 bases matching TRBD2. The CDR3 loop spans 14 amino acids. CDR1 MNHEY and CDR2 SVGAGI come from the germline V gene. V shed 6 bases, J shed 0 bases, and the junction held 5 bases outside the gene matches. CDR3: CASSRSGVSYEQYF. The CDR3 DNA reads TGTGCCAGCAGCAGAAGCGGGGTCTCCTACGAGCAGTACTTC.

The J gene is TRBJ2-5, the V gene TRBV7-2; 11 positions match TRBD2. Germline V gene lookup returns CDR1 SGHTA and CDR2 FQGNSA. This CDR3 spans 15 amino acids. J lost 5 bases, V lost 5 bases, and 7 bases had no gene match. CDR3 nucleotides: TGTGCCAGCAGCCGTAGCGGGGGGGCCTGGGAGACCCAGTACTTC. This gives the protein CASSRSGGAWETQYF.

The rearrangement uses TRBV15 and TRBJ1-2; D perhaps matches TRBD1 (5 bases). V lost 8 bases and J lost 8, with 12 bases in between. Looked up from germline, CDR1 is LNHNV and CDR2 is YYDKDF (reference sequence). The CDR3 extends over 11 amino acids. The CDR3 coding sequence is TGTGCCACCTTCGGGGGAGGAGGCTACACCTTC. Residues: CATFGGGGYTF.

The rearrangement links TRBV7-9 to TRBJ2-1, with D possibly being TRBD2 (5 bases). The V gene's germline CDR1 is SEHNR and CDR2 FQNEAQ (reference sequence). CDR3 length: 17 residues. The ends were cut back, 0 bases at V and 0 bases at J, with 12 bases in the middle. The CDR3 nucleotides are TGTGCCAGCAGCTTAGCGTCCGGGGTAAGCTCCTACAATGAGCAGTTCTTC. Protein sequence: CASSLASGVSSYNEQFF.

This clone was found once. V is TRBV24-1 and J is TRBJ2-5; 8 bases fit TRBD1. CDR1 is KGHDR and CDR2 is SFDVKD in the germline V gene. The junction had 7 bases not matched to a gene; V was cut back by 7 bases and J by 13 bases. The CDR3 has 11 residues. Written as DNA, the CDR3 is TGTGCCACCAGCTGGGGGGACAGGTTGTACTTC. Translated, it gives CATSWGDRLYF.

The V and J genes are TRBV4-3 and TRBJ2-1; D is undetermined. The germline gives CDR1 LGHNA, CDR2 YSLEER. The V end lost 6 bases, the J end lost 8 bases, and 11 bases lay between the germline ends. The CDR3 loop spans 12 amino acids. Here the CDR3 DNA reads TGCGCCAGCAGTGCCGACTCGGATGAGCAGTTCTTC. Protein product: CASSADSDEQFF.

The chain is built from TRBV12-5 and TRBJ1-1, with D possibly being TRBD1 (5 bases). Germline lookup yields CDR1 LGHNT and CDR2 FRNRAP. This CDR3 comprises 15 residues. V dropped 6 bases and J dropped 5 bases, with 19 bases sitting between them. CDR3 DNA: TGTGCTAGTGGCCCTTCAGGGAGGGCGGCGACTGAAGCTTTCTTT. This sequence encodes CASGPSGRAATEAFF.

The V call is TRBV5-1, the J call TRBJ2-3; 9 bases align to TRBD1. There are 14 residues in the CDR3. Germline V gives CDR1 SGHRS, CDR2 YFSETQ. V gave up 4 bases and J gave up 5 bases; unmatched junction bases: 5. The CDR3 region has the DNA TGCGCCAGCAGCGTCGACAGGGGGAAAGATACGCAGTATTTT. It codes for CASSVDRGKDTQYF.

The chain carries TRBV4-3 and TRBJ2-1; TRBD2 agrees at 9 bases. The V gene's germline CDR1 is LGHNA and CDR2 YSLEER. Trimming removed 3 bases from V and 4 bases from J; junction bases left unmatched: 10. The CDR3 consists of 17 residues. The CDR3 nucleotides are TGCGCCAGCAGCCAGGACCTTAGCGGGGGCGTTTACAATGAGCAGTTCTTC. Protein sequence: CASSQDLSGGVYNEQFF.

The chain combines TRBV6-6 with TRBJ2-5, with a possible D match to TRBD1 (6 bases). The V end was cut by 2 bases, the J end by 2 bases, with 15 bases between. The CDR3 contains 16 residues. CDR1 is MNHNY, CDR2 SVGAGI, per germline (reference sequence). As DNA, the CDR3 is TGTGCCAGCAGTTACGGCCAGGGACACCTTCAAGAGACCCAGTACTTC. Amino acids: CASSYGQGHLQETQYF.

This chain uses TRBV19 with TRBJ1-1; 10 positions match TRBD1. Trimming removed 3 bases from V and 1 base from J; junction bases left unmatched: 8. Germline CDR1 is LNHDA and CDR2 is SQIVND (reference sequence). The CDR3 is 17 amino acids. The CDR3 bases are TGTGCCAGTAGTATTCGGACAGGGGGATTCTCGAACACTGAAGCTTTCTTT. Amino acid sequence: CASSIRTGGFSNTEAFF.

The chain uses TRBV23-1 and TRBJ1-1; TRBD1 is a possible D gene (6 bases). TRBV23-1 is an ORF, and what it does is uncertain. V was shortened by 0 bases and J by 2 bases, with 10 bases between the two germline ends. The CDR3 has 15 amino acids. This chain's CDR3 is CASSQSGQLNTEAFF. The CDR3 DNA sequence: TGCGCCAGCAGTCAATCTGGACAGCTTAACACTGAAGCTTTCTTT.

The chain employs TRBV29-1 and TRBJ1-1, with a tentative D call TRBD1 (5 bases). The germline V gene encodes CDR1 SQVTM and CDR2 ANQGSEA. The V end lost 4 bases, the J end lost 4 bases, and 16 bases lay between the germline ends. This CDR3 spans 14 amino acids. The CDR3 nucleotides are TGCAGCGTTGGCCGGACTCGGAGGGGCACTGAAGCTTTCTTT. It translates to CSVGRTRRGTEAFF.

This rearrangement joins TRBV10-1 to TRBJ1-5, with D possibly being TRBD1 (6 bases). Between the trimmed V and J ends, which lost 10 bases and 7 bases, there was a span of 20 bases. Germline loops: CDR1 WNHNN, CDR2 SYGVQD (reference sequence). This CDR3 comprises 14 residues. DNA of the CDR3: TGCGCCACAGGGGAAACAGGGCCACAACAGCCCCAGCATTTT. The encoded protein is CATGETGPQQPQHF.

The chain carries TRBV19 and TRBJ1-1; 9 nucleotides match TRBD1. V was pared by 5 bases and J by 7 bases, with 14 bases of the junction left unmatched. The CDR3 loop spans 16 amino acids. Germline CDR1 is LNHDA and CDR2 is SQIVND (reference sequence). Here the CDR3 reads CASSSGQGRPAREAFF. Written as DNA, the CDR3 is TGTGCCAGTAGTTCTGGACAGGGGCGCCCGGCCCGTGAAGCTTTCTTT.